A single TCR beta chain is shown here with its context. This sample is drawn from a study of blood T cell repertoires in COVID-19. Overall study context: Samples came from the United States, Italy and Spain, spanning acute and convalescent COVID-19. PBMCs, B-cell-depleted T cells, or T cells were the source of the cDNA or gDNA that made up the material.

Germline V gene lookup returns CDR1 MDHEN and CDR2 SYDVKM. V was shortened by 4 bases and J by 2 bases, with 15 bases between the two germline ends. The CDR3 runs 15 residues. Authors' analysis steps: Nucleated cell counts were estimated from reference gene primer amplification. The repertoire was sequenced with immunoSEQ multiplex PCR; TCRdb's copy has only in-frame clones and lacks some. V and J calls and clone size follow that table, whereas D and trimming were derived from the DNA. The sample includes 98,000 or so clones, about two thirds of them seen just once. This rearrangement joins TRBV28 to TRBJ2-7; a weak D match, TRBD2 (5 bases). The receptor comes from a woman aged 40 to 50 with acute or convalescent COVID-19. The sequencing input was peripheral blood. CDR3 bases: TGTGCCAGCAGTTCTCCACCCGAGGGAACCTACGAGCAGTACTTC. Its translation is CASSSPPEGTYEQYF.